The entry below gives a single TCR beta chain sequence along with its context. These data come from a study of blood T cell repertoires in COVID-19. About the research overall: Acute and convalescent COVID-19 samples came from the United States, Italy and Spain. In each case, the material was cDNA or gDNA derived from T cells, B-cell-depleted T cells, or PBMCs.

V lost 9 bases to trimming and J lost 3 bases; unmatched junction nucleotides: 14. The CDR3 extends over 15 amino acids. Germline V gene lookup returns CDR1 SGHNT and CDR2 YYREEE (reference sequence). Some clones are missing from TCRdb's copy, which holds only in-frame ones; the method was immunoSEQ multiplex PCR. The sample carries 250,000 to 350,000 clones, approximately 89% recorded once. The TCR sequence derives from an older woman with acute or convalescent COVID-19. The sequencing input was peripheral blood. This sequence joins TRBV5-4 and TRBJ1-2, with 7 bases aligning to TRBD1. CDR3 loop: CAIPRETGTDYGYTF. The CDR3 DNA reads TGTGCCATCCCCCGCGAGACCGGGACAGACTATGGCTACACCTTC.